This is a list of T cell receptor beta chains from one sample in a study of shared clonotypes between healthy human individuals. Clones were sequenced by immunoSEQ multiplex PCR, and TCRdb holds only the in-frame ones, with some missing. The sample yields almost 700,000 clones, 92% seen once. Sequenced material: naive CD8+ T cells sorted from blood. All receptors come from a man younger than 45 in good health. CDR3s include the opening cysteine and the closing phenylalanine or tryptophan. A D gene is named only where the DNA matches it firmly. Size is omitted from some rows. Given values are once, few, many or a class for expanded clones.

CDR3 protein | CDR3 DNA | D gene | J gene | clone size | V gene
CASSSGPYGYTF | TGTGCCAGCAGCTCGGGACCATATGGCTACACCTTC | - | TRBJ1-2 | - | TRBV9
CASSPRDGWTLYEQYF | TGTGCCAGCAGCCCAAGGGACGGATGGACTCTCTACGAGCAGTACTTC | - | TRBJ2-7 | - | TRBV7-2
CASSLRGGGISPLHF | TGTGCCAGCAGCCTAAGAGGAGGGGGTATTTCACCCCTCCACTTT | - | TRBJ1-6 | once | TRBV14
CASSPLGYEQYF | TGTGCCAGCAGTCCCCTCGGGTACGAGCAGTACTTC | - | TRBJ2-7 | - | TRBV27
CASSQRGSLSYNEQFF | TGTGCCAGCAGCCAACGGGGGAGTCTATCCTACAATGAGCAGTTCTTC | - | TRBJ2-1 | - | TRBV14
CASSHARDRDVHF | TGTGCCAGCAGCCACGCCCGGGACAGGGATGTACACTTC | TRBD1 | TRBJ2-7 | - | TRBV5-5
CSVDLVGEQYF | TGCAGCGTTGATTTAGTTGGCGAGCAGTACTTC | - | TRBJ2-7 | - | TRBV29-1
CASSLSGEEKLFF | TGTGCCAGCAGCTTATCGGGGGAAGAAAAACTGTTTTTT | - | TRBJ1-4 | once | TRBV13
CASSEGEMYEQYF | TGTGCCAGCAGTGAAGGAGAGATGTACGAGCAGTACTTC | - | TRBJ2-7 | - | TRBV6-1
CASSATEFSYEQYF | TGCGCCAGCAGTGCTACCGAATTCTCCTACGAGCAGTACTTC | - | TRBJ2-7 | - | TRBV10-2
CASSLVATSYEQYF | TGTGCCAGCAGCTTAGTCGCCACCTCCTACGAGCAGTACTTC | - | TRBJ2-7 | - | TRBV7-2
CSVIGTSGEETQYF | TGCAGCGTTATCGGGACTAGCGGAGAAGAGACCCAGTACTTC | TRBD2 | TRBJ2-5 | - | TRBV29-1
CASSLAFGQGYEQYF | TGCGCCAGCAGCTTGGCCTTTGGACAGGGCTACGAGCAGTACTTC | TRBD1 | TRBJ2-7 | - | TRBV5-1
CASSVAGVSTDTQYF | TGTGCCAGCAGCGTAGCGGGGGTAAGCACAGATACGCAGTATTTT | - | TRBJ2-3 | - | TRBV9
CATSTTANTEAFF | TGTGCCACCAGCACGACAGCGAACACTGAAGCTTTCTTT | - | TRBJ1-1 | few | TRBV15
CASSQDIGFGNTIYF | TGCGCCAGCAGCCAAGATATAGGGTTCGGAAACACCATATATTTT | - | TRBJ1-3 | - | TRBV4-3
CASSYSSPLYNEQFF | TGTGCCAGCAGTTACTCGTCGCCCCTCTACAATGAGCAGTTCTTC | - | TRBJ2-1 | - | TRBV6-5